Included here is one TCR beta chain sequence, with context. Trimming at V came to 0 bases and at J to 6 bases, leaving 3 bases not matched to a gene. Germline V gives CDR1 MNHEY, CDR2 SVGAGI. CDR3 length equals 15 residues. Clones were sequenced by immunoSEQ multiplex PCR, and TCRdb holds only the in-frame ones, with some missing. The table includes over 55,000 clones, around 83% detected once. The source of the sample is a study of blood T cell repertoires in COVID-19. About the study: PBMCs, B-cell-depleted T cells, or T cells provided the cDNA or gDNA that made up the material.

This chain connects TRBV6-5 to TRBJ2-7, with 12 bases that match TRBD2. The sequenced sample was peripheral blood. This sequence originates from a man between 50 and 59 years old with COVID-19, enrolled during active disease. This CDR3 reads CASSYSTSGSLEQYF. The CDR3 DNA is TGTGCCAGCAGTTACTCGACTAGCGGGAGCCTCGAGCAGTACTTC.